The 9 T cell receptor beta chains in this list originate from one sample, sequenced in a study of T cells in Graves' hyperthyroidism and ophthalmopathy. RNA transcripts yielded amplified TCR beta CDR3 regions. The study used the HTBI primer set for a first-round RT-PCR of the TCR CDR3. A single record per CDR3 protein comes from TCRdb applying MiXCR to the multiplex PCR reads. The sample records around 570,000 distinct CDR3 sequences, roughly 21% being singletons. The material sequenced was blood. The receptors stem from a man aged 40-49 years with Graves' ophthalmopathy.

This clonotype was observed many times. The chain has TRBV20-1 and TRBJ2-1; TRBD2 matches 10 bases. Germline V gives CDR1 DFQATT, CDR2 SNEGSKA (reference sequence). The CDR3 is made up of 15 amino acids. V lost 3 bases, J lost 0 bases, and 2 bases stayed unmatched. CDR3: CSASPSGSSYNEQFF. In DNA, the CDR3 is TGCAGTGCTAGCCCTAGCGGGAGCTCCTACAATGAGCAGTTCTTC.

This rearrangement joins TRBV6-1 to TRBJ1-1, with D tentatively TRBD1 (6 bases). This CDR3 is 13 amino acids long. The V gene lost 8 bases and the J gene lost 8 bases, with 18 bases spanning the gap. Germline V gene data show CDR1 as MNHNS and CDR2 as SASEGT. The CDR3 here is CASGNRVDREAFF. The CDR3 nucleotides are TGTGCCAGCGGGAACAGGGTAGATCGAGAAGCTTTCTTT.

Many counts were recorded for this clonotype. V gene TRBV2 combines with J gene TRBJ2-3; D call uncertain. Per the germline V gene, CDR1 is SNHLY and CDR2 is FYNNEI. V was cut by 2 bases and J by 0 bases, with 12 bases left in between. CDR3 size: 16 residues. The CDR3 region has the DNA TGTGCCAGCAGTGAAAGAGCCGGTGTTAGCACAGATACGCAGTATTTT. Translation gives CASSERAGVSTDTQYF. Based on the CDR3 plus reference TRBV2 and TRBJ2-3, the full variable domain is EPEVTQTPSHQVTQMGQEVILRCVPISNHLYFYWYRQILGQKVEFLVSFYNNEISEKSEIFDDQFSVERPDGSNFTLKIRSTKLEDSAMYFCASSERAGVSTDTQYFGPGTRLTVL.

Details on this clonotype: One end of the junction varies from germline; a read error may be responsible. J is TRBJ2-1 and V is TRBV20-1; 13 nucleotides line up with TRBD2. Germline CDR1 reads DFQATT; CDR2 reads SNEGSKA (reference sequence). The CDR3 is 17 amino acids. In DNA form, the CDR3 reads TGCAGTGCTAGAGAGGGACTAGCGGGGATCTCCCACAATGAGCAGTTCTTC. Protein product: CSAREGLAGISHNEQFF.

This clonotype was found a few times. The rearrangement joins TRBV5-1 to TRBJ1-1, with D perhaps matching TRBD1 (5 bases). The CDR3 sequence is 16 residues long. The ends were cut back, 0 bases at V and 7 bases at J, with 19 bases in the middle. Germline lookup yields CDR1 SGHRS and CDR2 YFSETQ. CDR3 residues: CASSLEPWARGLEAFF. CDR3 DNA: TGCGCCAGCAGCTTGGAACCATGGGCGAGGGGACTTGAAGCTTTCTTT.

This clonotype was counted between two and nine times. This chain uses TRBV10-1 with TRBJ1-5; D is undetermined. CDR3 length: 13 residues. Germline V gene sequence: CDR1 WNHNN, CDR2 SYGVQD (reference sequence). Trimming removed 2 bases from V and 5 bases from J, with 7 bases in between. CDR3 DNA sequence: TGCGCCAGCAGTGAGGGGGTTGATCAGCCCCAGCATTTT. This sequence encodes CASSEGVDQPQHF.

This rearrangement joins TRBV20-1 to TRBJ1-2, with D possibly matching TRBD1 (6 bases). Germline V gene data show CDR1 as DFQATT and CDR2 as SNEGSKA (reference sequence). The length of the CDR3 is 11 residues. V was trimmed by 3 bases and J by 5 bases, leaving 7 bases between them. CDR3 sequence: CSARGAYGYTF. Here the CDR3 DNA reads TGCAGTGCTAGGGGGGCGTATGGCTACACCTTC.

This clonotype was observed many times. The genes are TRBV30 and TRBJ2-3, with TRBD2 identical over 9 bases. The CDR3 totals 13 residues. J was trimmed by 1 base and V by 8 bases; bases with no gene match: 4. The V gene's germline CDR1 is GTSNPN and CDR2 SVGIG (reference sequence). The CDR3, as DNA: TGTGCCATCCAGCGGGGGGGCACAGATACGCAGTATTTT. Amino acids: CAIQRGGTDTQYF.

The chain uses TRBV5-1 and TRBJ2-1, with D perhaps matching TRBD1 (5 bases). With 0 bases removed from V and 10 bases from J, the gap between germline ends came to 17 bases. This CDR3 is built from 15 residues. Germline V gene lookup returns CDR1 SGHRS and CDR2 YFSETQ. This CDR3 reads CASSLALMGRGEQFF. The CDR3 DNA follows: TGCGCCAGCAGCTTGGCCCTAATGGGGCGAGGCGAGCAGTTCTTC.